Following are 27 T cell receptor beta chains from one sample sequenced in a study of cytomegalovirus exposure and HLA in healthy donors. The primer mix had 60 Vbeta and 13 Jbeta primers. Method: immunoSEQ multiplex PCR; TCRdb's copy keeps in-frame clones and lacks some. The sample lists around 71,000 clones, 63% occurring once. Sequenced input: PBMCs. The receptor source for this set is a man aged 25 to 40 in good health and CMV-seropositive.

The chain combines TRBV11-2 with TRBJ2-2; D gene ambiguous. Germline V gives CDR1 SGHAT, CDR2 FQNNGV. The germline V and J ends were trimmed by 1 base and 6 bases, with 6 bases remaining between them. The CDR3 has 13 amino acids. CDR3 protein: CASSLGGSGELFF. CDR3 DNA: TGTGCCAGCAGCTTAGGAGGATCCGGGGAGCTGTTTTTT. The full variable domain, rest sourced from reference TRBV11-2 and TRBJ2-2, is EAGVAQSPRYKIIEKRQSVAFWCNPISGHATLYWYQQILGQGPKLLIQFQNNGVVDDSQLPKDRFSAERLKGVDSTLKIQPAKLEDSAVYLCASSLGGSGELFFGEGSRLTVL.

The gene calls are TRBV28 and TRBJ2-5; tentative D call: TRBD2 (6 bases). Germline V gene sequence: CDR1 MDHEN, CDR2 SYDVKM. The germline V and J ends were trimmed by 6 bases and 4 bases, with 12 bases remaining between them. The CDR3 totals 13 residues. The CDR3 is CASSPEGGETQYF. CDR3 in DNA: TGTGCCAGCAGCCCGGAGGGAGGAGAGACCCAGTACTTC.

The rearrangement uses TRBV19 and TRBJ1-1; TRBD1 aligns across 8 bases. Losses at the gene ends were 5 bases for V and 3 bases for J; bases not matched to a gene: 8. From germline, CDR1 is LNHDA and CDR2 SQIVND (reference sequence). This CDR3 has 15 amino acids. This chain's CDR3 is CASSSQGAGDTEAFF. The CDR3 bases are TGTGCCAGTAGTTCTCAGGGGGCCGGGGACACTGAAGCTTTCTTT.

J is TRBJ2-5 and V is TRBV21-1; the D segment call TRBD1 is taken from the table without a DNA check. TRBV21-1 is given as a pseudogene. The CDR3 has 15 residues. The CDR3 is CASSPGTADQETQYF. The CDR3 region has the DNA TGTGCCAGCAGCCCCGGGACAGCGGACCAAGAGACCCAGTACTTC.

CDR3: CASSRGGSTDTQYF. CDR3 bases: TGTGCCAGCAGCCGGGGGGGTAGTACAGATACGCAGTATTTT. The chain uses TRBV14 and TRBJ2-3; TRBD2 matches at 7 bases. Per germline, CDR1 SGHDN and CDR2 FVKESK. The CDR3 covers 14 residues. V shed 4 bases, J shed 3 bases, and the junction held 4 bases outside the gene matches.

The J gene is TRBJ1-1, the V gene TRBV4-3; D call uncertain. The CDR3 consists of 14 residues. CDR1 is LGHNA, CDR2 YSLEER, per germline. Trimming removed 2 bases from V and 11 bases from J, with 18 bases in between. The CDR3 nucleotides are TGCGCCAGCAGCCAATCGAGCAGGTCCTGGTATGCTTTCTTT. It translates to CASSQSSRSWYAFF.

The chain uses TRBV5-1 and TRBJ1-1; D call uncertain. V lost 0 bases and J 0 bases, leaving 12 bases between the germline ends. Germline CDR1 reads SGHRS; CDR2 reads YFSETQ. The CDR3 length is 16 residues. CDR3: CASSLGAGPMNTEAFF. The CDR3 region has the DNA TGCGCCAGCAGCTTGGGGGCAGGCCCGATGAACACTGAAGCTTTCTTT.

The chain links TRBV7-9 to TRBJ1-1; TRBD1 is a possible D gene (5 bases). Trimming removed 4 bases at V and 7 bases at J, with 13 bases between. The CDR3 runs 13 residues. CDR1 is SEHNR, CDR2 FQNEAQ, per germline (reference sequence). The CDR3 bases are TGTGCCAGCAGCTCGACAGAATCCTATGAAGCTTTCTTT. Protein sequence: CASSSTESYEAFF.

This rearrangement joins TRBV6-1 to TRBJ2-5; weak D call: TRBD1 (5 bases). The CDR3 extends over 16 amino acids. The ends were cut back, 1 base at V and 1 base at J, with 13 bases in the middle. Germline V gives CDR1 MNHNS, CDR2 SASEGT. As DNA, the CDR3 is TGTGCCAGCAGTGAAGAGGGGCCAGGGTTCCAAGAGACCCAGTACTTC. Translated: CASSEEGPGFQETQYF.

The chain employs TRBV7-6 and TRBJ1-2, with a possible D match to TRBD1 (5 bases). CDR3 size: 13 residues. Germline CDR1 SGHVS, CDR2 FNYEAQ. V dropped 4 bases and J dropped 2 bases, with 8 bases sitting between them. The CDR3 reads CASSSDTNYGYTF. CDR3 nucleotide sequence: TGTGCCAGCAGCTCGGACACCAACTATGGCTACACCTTC.

CDR3 protein: CASSWKDSSYEQYF. The CDR3 DNA reads as TGTGCCAGCAGTTGGAAGGACAGTTCCTACGAGCAGTACTTC. J is TRBJ2-7 and V is TRBV27; perhaps TRBD1 as D (6 bases). Germline CDR1 MNHEY, CDR2 SMNVEV (reference sequence). The length of the CDR3 is 14 residues. The V end lost 4 bases, the J end lost 1 base, and 11 bases lay between the germline ends.

DNA for the CDR3: TGTGCCAGCAGCTTGAGAGCCGGTGAGCAGTTCTTC. It yields the protein CASSLRAGEQFF. The rearrangement uses TRBV5-6 and TRBJ2-1; D ambiguous. The CDR3 runs to 12 residues. V was clipped by 1 base and J by 9 bases, with 8 bases between them. CDR1 is SGHDT and CDR2 is YYEEEE in the germline V gene.

This chain joins TRBV11-3 and TRBJ2-7, with 7 bases matching TRBD1. CDR1 and CDR2 (germline): SGHNT, YENEEA. J gave up 6 bases and V 1 base, and 6 bases lay outside the gene matches. The length of the CDR3 is 14 residues. This CDR3 is CASSLARGLGEQYF. CDR3 DNA sequence: TGTGCCAGCAGCTTAGCTAGGGGGCTTGGCGAGCAGTACTTC.

This clone appeared once. The chain carries TRBV6-1 and TRBJ1-2, with 9 bases aligning to TRBD1. J lost 8 bases, V lost 5 bases, and 9 bases had no gene match. The CDR3 sequence is 14 residues long. Germline V gene lookup returns CDR1 MNHNS and CDR2 SASEGT. The CDR3, as DNA: TGTGCCAGCAGTCCTACCCGACAGGGGGGAGGCTACACCTTC. It yields the protein CASSPTRQGGGYTF.

V usage is TRBV11-1 and J usage is TRBJ2-7, with no clear D. The CDR3 loop spans 12 amino acids. V was cut by 5 bases and J by 3 bases, with 8 bases left in between. CDR1 is SGHAT, CDR2 FQDESV, per germline (reference sequence). This chain's CDR3 is CASSGAIYEQYF. CDR3 DNA sequence: TGTGCCAGCAGCGGAGCAATCTACGAGCAGTACTTC.

CDR3 residues: CARWDSNTDTQYF. CDR3 sequence (DNA): TGTGCCCGATGGGACTCCAACACAGATACGCAGTATTTT. This chain joins TRBV11-1 and TRBJ2-3; TRBD2 might be the D (6 bases). The CDR3 spans 13 residues. V dropped 11 bases and J dropped 2 bases, with 14 bases sitting between them. Germline V gene data show CDR1 as SGHAT and CDR2 as FQDESV (reference sequence).

The chain has TRBV4-1 and TRBJ1-2; 9 bases agree with TRBD1. V lost 4 bases to trimming and J lost 3 bases; unmatched junction nucleotides: 6. The CDR3 totals 15 residues. The germline CDR1 and CDR2 sequences are MGHRA and YSYEKL. The CDR3: CASSPGTGFDYGYTF. As DNA, the CDR3 is TGCGCCAGCAGCCCCGGGACAGGGTTCGACTATGGCTACACCTTC.

The table lists this clone with a few counts. J is TRBJ2-1 and V is TRBV2; 11 positions agree with TRBD2. There are 16 residues in the CDR3. Germline CDR1 is SNHLY and CDR2 is FYNNEI. V lost 6 bases and J lost 5; bases outside the gene matches: 9. The CDR3 bases are TGTGCCAGCAGCCCCCCCCTAGCGGGGGGACACAATGAGCAGTTCTTC. This sequence encodes CASSPPLAGGHNEQFF.

The chain employs TRBV11-2 and TRBJ1-4; 9 bases are shared with TRBD1. CDR3 length: 18 residues. Germline V gene data show CDR1 as SGHAT and CDR2 as FQNNGV. Trimming took 5 bases from V and 5 from J; bases not matched to a gene: 15. CDR3 bases: TGTGCCAGCAGCAGTAACCGGGACAGGGCCCCACCCAATGAAAAACTGTTTTTT. It encodes CASSSNRDRAPPNEKLFF.

The chain joins TRBV19 to TRBJ1-5; D possibly corresponds to TRBD1 (5 bases). Germline V gene sequence: CDR1 LNHDA, CDR2 SQIVND (reference sequence). V was pared by 5 bases and J by 3 bases, with 8 bases between. The CDR3 totals 13 residues. The CDR3 is CASSVGHNQPQHF. The CDR3 DNA sequence: TGTGCCAGTAGTGTAGGACACAATCAGCCCCAGCATTTT.

This clone showed up just once. This rearrangement joins TRBV19 to TRBJ1-1; D remains ambiguous. The CDR3 runs 14 residues. V was trimmed by 5 bases and J by 6 bases, leaving 16 bases between them. From germline, CDR1 is LNHDA and CDR2 SQIVND (reference sequence). The CDR3 spells CASSFLGLGAEAFF. The CDR3 bases are TGTGCCAGTAGTTTCTTAGGTTTGGGCGCTGAAGCTTTCTTT. The full variable domain, its missing parts supplied by reference TRBV19 and TRBJ1-1, is DGGITQSPKYLFRKEGQNVTLSCEQNLNHDAMYWYRQDPGQGLRLIYYSQIVNDFQKGDIAEGYSVSREKKESFPLTVTSAQKNPTAFYLCASSFLGLGAEAFFGQGTRLTVV.

This chain uses TRBV6-6 with TRBJ1-1, with 7 bases aligning to TRBD1. The ends lost 2 bases at V and 3 bases at J; junction bases unmatched: 3. The V gene's germline CDR1 is MNHNY and CDR2 SVGAGI (reference sequence). The CDR3 length is 14 residues. The CDR3 sequence is CASSYSQGDTEAFF. DNA for the CDR3: TGTGCCAGCAGTTACAGCCAGGGGGACACTGAAGCTTTCTTT.

The chain recombines TRBV6-1 with TRBJ1-2; D perhaps matches TRBD1 (6 bases). This CDR3 has 14 amino acids. In germline, CDR1 is MNHNS, CDR2 SASEGT. Trimming shortened V by 3 bases and J by 9 bases, and 17 bases separated the two germline ends. This chain's CDR3 is CASSDPQGLWSYTF. CDR3 coding DNA: TGTGCCAGCAGTGATCCCCAGGGGTTATGGAGCTACACCTTC.

The chain is built from TRBV7-3 and TRBJ2-1, with D unclear. This CDR3 spans 15 amino acids. The germline gives CDR1 SGHTA, CDR2 FQGTGA. V lost 5 bases to trimming and J lost 6 bases, with 17 bases between them. CDR3 region: CASSPGAFYGNEQFF. The CDR3, as DNA: TGTGCCAGCAGCCCCGGTGCGTTTTATGGCAATGAGCAGTTCTTC. The complete variable domain, with remaining parts taken from reference TRBV7-3 and TRBJ2-1, reads GAGVSQTPSNKVTEKGKYVELRCDPISGHTALYWYRQSLGQGPEFLIYFQGTGAADDSGLPNDRFFAVRPEGSVSTLKIQRTERGDSAVYLCASSPGAFYGNEQFFGPGTRLTVL.

The chain has TRBV4-1 and TRBJ1-2; weak D call: TRBD1 (6 bases). Germline-derived CDR1 and CDR2 are MGHRA and YSYEKL. CDR3 length: 13 amino acids. Trimming removed 1 base from V and 8 bases from J, with 11 bases in between. As DNA, the CDR3 is TGCGCCAGCAGCCAAGCAGGGGAACGCGGCTACACCTTC. Residues: CASSQAGERGYTF.

This clone was seen only a few times. The chain employs TRBV7-9 and TRBJ1-2; tentative D call: TRBD1 (6 bases). The CDR3 spans 17 residues. V lost 4 bases to trimming and J lost 3 bases, with 21 bases between them. In germline, CDR1 is SEHNR, CDR2 FQNEAQ (reference sequence). The CDR3 bases are TGTGCCAGCAGCTCAGGGTATTCCCGGGACACCCACTATGGCTACACCTTC. Its protein product is CASSSGYSRDTHYGYTF.

V is TRBV23-1 and J is TRBJ2-5; 9 bases match TRBD1. TRBV23-1 is recorded as an ORF, its role being uncertain. V was clipped by 3 bases and J by 4 bases; unmatched bases: 6. The CDR3 length is 15 residues. CDR3 residues: CASSQPGTGSETQYF. The DNA for the CDR3 is TGCGCCAGCAGTCAGCCTGGGACAGGGTCAGAGACCCAGTACTTC.